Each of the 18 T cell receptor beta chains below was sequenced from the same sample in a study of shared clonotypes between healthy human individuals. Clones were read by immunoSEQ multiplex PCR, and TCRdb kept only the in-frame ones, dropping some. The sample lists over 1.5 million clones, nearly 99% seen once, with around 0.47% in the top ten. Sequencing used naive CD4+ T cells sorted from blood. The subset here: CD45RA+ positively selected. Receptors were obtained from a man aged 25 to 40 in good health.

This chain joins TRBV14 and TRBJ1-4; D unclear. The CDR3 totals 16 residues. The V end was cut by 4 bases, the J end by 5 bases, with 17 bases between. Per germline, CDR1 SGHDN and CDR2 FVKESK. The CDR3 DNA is TGTGCCAGCAGCCCAAGCGCAATGCAGCCAAATGAAAAACTGTTTTTT. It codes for CASSPSAMQPNEKLFF.

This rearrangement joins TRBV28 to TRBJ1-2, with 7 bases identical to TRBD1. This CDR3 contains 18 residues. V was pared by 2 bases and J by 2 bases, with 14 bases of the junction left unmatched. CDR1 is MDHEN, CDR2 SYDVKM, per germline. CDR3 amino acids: CASSLGSSPGQTNYGYTF. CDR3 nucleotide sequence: TGTGCCAGCAGTTTAGGTTCGTCGCCGGGACAGACCAACTATGGCTACACCTTC.

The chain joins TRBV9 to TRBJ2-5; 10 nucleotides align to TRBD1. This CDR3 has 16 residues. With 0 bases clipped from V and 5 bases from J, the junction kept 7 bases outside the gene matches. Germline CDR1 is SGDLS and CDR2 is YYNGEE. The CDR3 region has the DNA TGTGCCAGCAGCGTAGAAGGAGGACAGGGGGAGGAGACCCAGTACTTC. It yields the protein CASSVEGGQGEETQYF.

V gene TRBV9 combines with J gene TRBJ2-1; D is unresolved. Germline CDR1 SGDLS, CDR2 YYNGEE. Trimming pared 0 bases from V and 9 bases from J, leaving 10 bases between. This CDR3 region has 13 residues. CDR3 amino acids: CASSVGERAEQFF. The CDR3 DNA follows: TGTGCCAGCAGCGTAGGTGAGCGCGCTGAGCAGTTCTTC.

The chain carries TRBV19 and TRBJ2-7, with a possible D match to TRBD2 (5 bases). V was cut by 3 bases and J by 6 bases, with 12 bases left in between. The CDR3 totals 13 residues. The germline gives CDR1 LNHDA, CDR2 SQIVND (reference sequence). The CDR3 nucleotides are TGTGCCAGTAGTATCTCCCCTGGAGGCGAGCAGTACTTC. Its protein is CASSISPGGEQYF.

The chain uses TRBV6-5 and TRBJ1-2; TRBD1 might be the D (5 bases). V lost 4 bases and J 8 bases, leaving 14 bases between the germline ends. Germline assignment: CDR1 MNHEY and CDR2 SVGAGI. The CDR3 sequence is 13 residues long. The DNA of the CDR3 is TGTGCCAGCAGTTTGGCTGGGGCCAGCGGCTACACCTTC. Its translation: CASSLAGASGYTF.

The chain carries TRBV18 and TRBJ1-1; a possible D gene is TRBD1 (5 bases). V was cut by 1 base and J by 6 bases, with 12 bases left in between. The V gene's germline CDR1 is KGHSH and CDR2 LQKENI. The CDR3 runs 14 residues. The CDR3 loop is CASSPLDEGSEAFF. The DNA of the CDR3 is TGTGCCAGCTCACCACTAGACGAGGGGTCTGAAGCTTTCTTT.

CDR3 amino acids: CASSGRETSMSGYTF. In nucleotides, the CDR3 is TGTGCCAGCAGCGGCCGGGAGACGTCTATGAGTGGCTACACCTTC. V usage is TRBV7-2 and J usage is TRBJ1-2, with D unclear. The CDR3 sequence is 15 residues long. Trimming stripped 5 bases from V and 7 bases from J, with 20 bases between. Germline CDR1 SGHTA, CDR2 FQGNSA.

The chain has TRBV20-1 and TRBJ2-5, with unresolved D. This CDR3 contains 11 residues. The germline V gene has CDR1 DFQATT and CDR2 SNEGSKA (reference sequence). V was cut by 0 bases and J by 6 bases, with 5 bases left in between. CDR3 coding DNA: TGCAGTGCTAGAGATCAGCAGACCCAGTACTTC. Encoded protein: CSARDQQTQYF.

The CDR3 sequence is CASSESGGTQPQHF. The CDR3 DNA follows: TGCGCCAGCAGTGAGTCAGGGGGGACTCAGCCCCAGCATTTT. The chain combines TRBV10-1 with TRBJ1-5, with D perhaps TRBD1 (6 bases). The CDR3 sequence is 14 residues long. V was clipped by 0 bases and J by 6 bases, with 9 bases between them. The germline V gene encodes CDR1 WNHNN and CDR2 SYGVQD (reference sequence).

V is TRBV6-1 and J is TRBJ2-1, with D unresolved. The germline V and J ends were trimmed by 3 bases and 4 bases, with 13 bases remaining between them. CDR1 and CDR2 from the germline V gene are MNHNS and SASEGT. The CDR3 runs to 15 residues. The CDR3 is CASSDGPQPYNEQFF. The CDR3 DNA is TGTGCCAGCAGTGATGGGCCCCAACCGTACAATGAGCAGTTCTTC.

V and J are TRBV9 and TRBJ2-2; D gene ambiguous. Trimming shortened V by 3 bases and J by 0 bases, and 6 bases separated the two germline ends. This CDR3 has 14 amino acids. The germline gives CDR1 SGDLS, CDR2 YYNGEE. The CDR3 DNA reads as TGTGCCAGCAGCGACCGTTCGAACACCGGGGAGCTGTTTTTT. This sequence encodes CASSDRSNTGELFF. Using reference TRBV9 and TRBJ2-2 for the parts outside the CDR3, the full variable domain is DSGVTQTPKHLITATGQRVTLRCSPRSGDLSVYWYQQSLDQGLQFLIQYYNGEERAKGNILERFSAQQFPDLHSELNLSSLELGDSALYFCASSDRSNTGELFFGEGSRLTVL.

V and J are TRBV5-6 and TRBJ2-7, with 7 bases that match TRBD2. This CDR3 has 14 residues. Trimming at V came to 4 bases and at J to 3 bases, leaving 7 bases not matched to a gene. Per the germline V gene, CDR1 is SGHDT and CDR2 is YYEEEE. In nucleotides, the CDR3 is TGTGCCAGCAGCACGCGGAGCGGGAACTACGAGCAGTACTTC. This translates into CASSTRSGNYEQYF.

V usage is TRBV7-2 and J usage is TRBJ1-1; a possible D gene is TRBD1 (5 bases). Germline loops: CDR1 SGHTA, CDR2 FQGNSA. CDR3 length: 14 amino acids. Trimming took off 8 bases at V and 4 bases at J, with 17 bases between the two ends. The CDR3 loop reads CASLFGGGATEAFF. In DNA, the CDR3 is TGTGCCAGCCTTTTCGGGGGAGGGGCCACTGAAGCTTTCTTT.

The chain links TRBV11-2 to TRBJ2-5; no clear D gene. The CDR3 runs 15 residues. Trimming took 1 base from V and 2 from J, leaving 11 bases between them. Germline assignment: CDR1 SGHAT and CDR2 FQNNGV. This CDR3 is CASSLGQVTQETQYF. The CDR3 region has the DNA TGTGCCAGCAGCTTAGGGCAGGTAACGCAAGAGACCCAGTACTTC.

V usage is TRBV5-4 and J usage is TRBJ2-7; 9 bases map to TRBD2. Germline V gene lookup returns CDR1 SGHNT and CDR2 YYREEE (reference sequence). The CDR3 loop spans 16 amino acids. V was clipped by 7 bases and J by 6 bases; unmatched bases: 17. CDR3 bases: TGTGCCAGCGGAGGCGGGAGTGGCGGGAGGGTACGCGAGCAGTACTTC. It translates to CASGGGSGGRVREQYF. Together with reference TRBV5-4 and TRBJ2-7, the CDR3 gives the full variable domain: ETGVTQSPTHLIKTRGQQVTLRCSSQSGHNTVSWYQQALGQGPQFIFQYYREEENGRGNFPPRFSGLQFPNYSSELNVNALELDDSALYLCASGGGSGGRVREQYFGPGTRLTVT.

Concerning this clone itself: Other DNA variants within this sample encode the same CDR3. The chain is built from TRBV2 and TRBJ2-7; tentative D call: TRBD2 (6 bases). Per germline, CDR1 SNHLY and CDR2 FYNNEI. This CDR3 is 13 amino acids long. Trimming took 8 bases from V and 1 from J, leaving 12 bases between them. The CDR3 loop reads CASGRDSSYEQYF. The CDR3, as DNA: TGTGCCAGCGGCCGGGACTCATCCTACGAGCAGTACTTC.

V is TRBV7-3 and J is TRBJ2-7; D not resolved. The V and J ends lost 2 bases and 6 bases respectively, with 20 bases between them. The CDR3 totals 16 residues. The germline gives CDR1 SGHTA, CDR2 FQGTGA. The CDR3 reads CASSLAPPTAPSEQYF. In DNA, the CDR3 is TGTGCCAGCAGCTTAGCCCCGCCGACGGCTCCCAGCGAGCAGTACTTC. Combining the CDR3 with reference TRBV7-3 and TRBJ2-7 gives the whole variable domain GAGVSQTPSNKVTEKGKYVELRCDPISGHTALYWYRQSLGQGPEFLIYFQGTGAADDSGLPNDRFFAVRPEGSVSTLKIQRTERGDSAVYLCASSLAPPTAPSEQYFGPGTRLTVT.